This note documents a single TCR beta chain sequence. Original processing methods: Estimation of nucleated cell counts was performed using reference gene primer amplification. Data came from immunoSEQ multiplex PCR; TCRdb stores just in-frame clones and leaves some out. V and J calls and clone size are given by that table; D and trimming were obtained from the DNA. The repertoire consists of just under 350,000 clones, with roughly 86% occurring once and the leading ten covering 6% to 8.5%. The sample originates from a study of blood T cell repertoires in COVID-19. On the study more broadly: T cells, B-cell-depleted T cells, or PBMCs provided the cDNA or gDNA that served as material.

This CDR3 spans 12 amino acids. The germline CDR1 and CDR2 sequences are PRHDT and FYEKMQ (reference sequence). V was clipped by 7 bases and J by 3 bases, with 6 bases between them. V is TRBV13 and J is TRBJ2-2, with D possibly matching TRBD1 (6 bases). This sequence originates from a woman in her sixties or seventies with COVID-19, enrolled during active disease. Sequenced sample: peripheral blood. CDR3 nucleotides: TGTGCCAGCAACAGGGACACCGGGGAGCTGTTTTTT. Translating it yields CASNRDTGELFF.